Listed here are 5 T cell receptor beta chains from one sample, sequenced in a study of radiation and T cells in renal cell carcinoma. Sample time point: baseline pretreatment blood. The treatment denotes: 15 Gy SBRT to primary tumor, nephrectomy 4 weeks later. Generated by immunoSEQ multiplex PCR, the TCRdb table keeps only in-frame clones and is missing some. The sample records more than 75,000 clones, 70% to 85% being singletons. The input for sequencing was blood, taken from a patient whose treatment included radiotherapy and nephrectomy. Source of these receptors: a man aged 55-75 years with renal cell carcinoma.

The genes are TRBV10-3 and TRBJ2-5; 12 nucleotides line up with TRBD2. V dropped 5 bases and J dropped 4; count of bases not matched to a gene: 2. Germline CDR1 and CDR2: ENHRY and SYGVKD. This CDR3 comprises 14 residues. The CDR3: CAISPTSGRETQYF. CDR3 DNA: TGTGCCATCAGTCCGACTAGCGGGAGAGAGACCCAGTACTTC.

This chain uses TRBV11-2 with TRBJ1-3; D is ambiguous. This CDR3 contains 15 residues. From germline, CDR1 is SGHAT and CDR2 FQNNGV. V dropped 0 bases and J dropped 4 bases, with 10 bases sitting between them. The CDR3 is CASSLERVAGNTIYF. CDR3 in DNA: TGTGCCAGCAGCTTAGAGAGGGTGGCCGGAAACACCATATATTTT.

The chain is built from TRBV7-2 and TRBJ2-3, with unresolved D. Trimming left V 9 bases short and J 0 bases short, with 16 bases between. CDR3 length: 15 residues. The germline V gene has CDR1 SGHTA and CDR2 FQGNSA. The CDR3, as DNA: TGTGCCAGTAAATTGGGTTCAACTAGCACAGATACGCAGTATTTT. Protein sequence: CASKLGSTSTDTQYF.

V usage is TRBV7-9 and J usage is TRBJ1-1; D uncertain. CDR3 length equals 15 residues. V was shortened by 7 bases and J by 4 bases, with 19 bases between the two germline ends. Germline-derived CDR1 and CDR2 are SEHNR and FQNEAQ (reference sequence). The CDR3 here is CASIYPSTGSTEAFF. The CDR3 nucleotides read TGTGCCAGCATTTACCCTTCCACGGGGAGCACTGAAGCTTTCTTT.

This rearrangement joins TRBV7-3 to TRBJ1-1; weak D call: TRBD1 (6 bases). The CDR3 is 14 residues long. Trimming removed 5 bases from V and 1 base from J, with 11 bases in between. CDR1 is SGHTA and CDR2 is FQGTGA in the germline V gene. CDR3 sequence (DNA): TGTGCCAGCAGCGCAACGGGGGCGAACACTGAAGCTTTCTTT. Protein product: CASSATGANTEAFF.